The 26 T cell receptor beta chains reported below all come from one sample, sequenced in a study of blood T cell repertoires in COVID-19. TCRdb's copy holds only in-frame clones and misses some; the assay was immunoSEQ multiplex PCR. The sample lists some 130,000 clones; about four fifths were seen once. Sequenced sample: peripheral blood. These receptors all come from a woman older than 75 with acute or convalescent COVID-19.

The gene calls are TRBV5-8 and TRBJ1-1, with a tentative D call TRBD1 (5 bases). Germline CDR1 and CDR2: SGHTS and YDEGEE. CDR3 length: 15 amino acids. Trimming removed 0 bases at V and 6 bases at J, with 15 bases between. The CDR3 sequence: CASSLEALLGPEAFF. The DNA of the CDR3 is TGTGCCAGCAGCTTGGAAGCATTACTGGGGCCTGAAGCTTTCTTT.

This clone occurred once. This rearrangement joins TRBV11-2 to TRBJ2-2; D may be TRBD2 (5 bases). The CDR3 runs to 13 residues. Germline V CDR1 and CDR2: SGHAT, FQNNGV. The ends were cut back, 2 bases at V and 6 bases at J, with 7 bases in the middle. The CDR3, as DNA: TGTGCCAGCAGCTTAACCGGGGCCGGGGAGCTGTTTTTT. Protein: CASSLTGAGELFF.

The V call is TRBV13, the J call TRBJ1-1; TRBD1 might be the D (6 bases). CDR3 size: 13 residues. Trimming left V 7 bases short and J 1 base short, with 10 bases between. The germline V gene encodes CDR1 PRHDT and CDR2 FYEKMQ (reference sequence). In nucleotides, the CDR3 is TGTGCCAGCACCGAACAGGGGAACACTGAAGCTTTCTTT. Its protein product is CASTEQGNTEAFF.

The chain uses TRBV5-1 and TRBJ2-6; D remains ambiguous. Trimming stripped 3 bases from V and 0 bases from J, with 10 bases between. Germline V gives CDR1 SGHRS, CDR2 YFSETQ. There are 16 residues in the CDR3. The DNA of the CDR3 is TGCGCCAGCAGCTACTCCCAGGTCTCTGGGGCCAACGTCCTGACTTTC. Translation: CASSYSQVSGANVLTF.

V and J are TRBV7-8 and TRBJ2-1, with TRBD2 identical over 7 bases. Trimming removed 2 bases from V and 6 bases from J; junction bases left unmatched: 7. Germline-derived CDR1 and CDR2 are SGHVS and FQNEAQ. The CDR3 covers 15 residues. The CDR3 loop is CASSLSSGLPNEQFF. In DNA form, the CDR3 reads TGTGCCAGCAGCTTAAGTAGCGGGCTTCCCAATGAGCAGTTCTTC.

The rearrangement links TRBV4-3 to TRBJ2-7; maybe TRBD1 (6 bases). The CDR3 totals 17 residues. Germline assignment: CDR1 LGHNA and CDR2 YSLEER. Between the trimmed V and J ends, which lost 0 bases and 0 bases, there was a span of 15 bases. DNA for the CDR3: TGCGCCAGCAGCCAAGAAGTGGGTTGGGACAACTCCTACGAGCAGTACTTC. Amino acid sequence: CASSQEVGWDNSYEQYF.

This chain joins TRBV18 and TRBJ2-6, with a possible D match to TRBD1 (6 bases). This CDR3 region has 19 residues. V lost 1 base to trimming and J lost 1 base, with 17 bases between them. Germline CDR1 KGHSH, CDR2 LQKENI. CDR3 loop: CASSPLQGPSGSGANVLTF. As DNA, the CDR3 is TGTGCCAGCTCACCACTTCAGGGGCCCTCGGGTTCTGGGGCCAACGTCCTGACTTTC.

The chain joins TRBV7-9 to TRBJ1-2; D not certain. The CDR3 is made up of 14 amino acids. CDR1 is SEHNR, CDR2 FQNEAQ, per germline (reference sequence). Trimming took 4 bases from V and 5 from J, leaving 14 bases between them. In DNA form, the CDR3 reads TGTGCCAGCAGCTCCGGAGACGGTGCGTATGGCTACACCTTC. Translated: CASSSGDGAYGYTF.

The V and J genes are TRBV5-6 and TRBJ2-7; D might be TRBD1 (6 bases). The V gene lost 6 bases and the J gene lost 2 bases, with 12 bases spanning the gap. This CDR3 region has 13 residues. CDR1 and CDR2 (germline): SGHDT, YYEEEE. CDR3 region: CASNRVSTYEQYF. The DNA of the CDR3 is TGTGCCAGCAACAGGGTGAGCACCTACGAGCAGTACTTC.

The chain has TRBV27 and TRBJ1-1; D gene unclear. This CDR3 has 13 amino acids. Deletions cut 2 bases from V and 3 bases from J, with 7 bases between. The germline gives CDR1 MNHEY, CDR2 SMNVEV (reference sequence). CDR3 nucleotides: TGTGCCAGCAGTTTAGACGGGGACACTGAAGCTTTCTTT. Residues: CASSLDGDTEAFF.

The CDR3 region has the DNA TGTGCCAGCAGCCAAGATTTGGGGGCCGGAGAGACCCAGTACTTC. It yields the protein CASSQDLGAGETQYF. The V and J genes are TRBV14 and TRBJ2-5, with a possible D match to TRBD1 (6 bases). The V gene's germline CDR1 is SGHDN and CDR2 FVKESK. The CDR3 runs to 15 residues. With 0 bases removed from V and 4 bases from J, the gap between germline ends came to 12 bases. The whole variable domain, remainder taken from reference TRBV14 and TRBJ2-5, is EAGVTQFPSHSVIEKGQTVTLRCDPISGHDNLYWYRRVMGKEIKFLLHFVKESKQDESGMPNNRFLAERTGGTYSTLKVQPAELEDSGVYFCASSQDLGAGETQYFGPGTRLLVL.

The chain employs TRBV6-2 or TRBV6-3 and TRBJ1-5; weak D call: TRBD1 (5 bases). CDR3 length equals 16 residues. V was shortened by 0 bases and J by 2 bases, with 11 bases between the two germline ends. Germline assignment: CDR1 MNHEY and CDR2 SVGEGT. CDR3 in amino acids: CASSYSYQGGNQPQHF. Written as DNA, the CDR3 is TGTGCCAGCAGTTACTCGTACCAGGGCGGCAATCAGCCCCAGCATTTT.

The chain is built from TRBV11-2 and TRBJ1-1; D remains ambiguous. V lost 2 bases and J lost 0, with 10 bases in between. The CDR3 is 15 residues long. From germline, CDR1 is SGHAT and CDR2 FQNNGV. The CDR3: CASSLTVQVNTEAFF. In nucleotides, the CDR3 is TGTGCCAGCAGCTTAACAGTCCAGGTGAACACTGAAGCTTTCTTT.

The chain combines TRBV6-5 with TRBJ1-6; 10 nucleotides agree with TRBD1. J gave up 10 bases and V 5 bases, and 5 bases lay outside the gene matches. Germline lookup yields CDR1 MNHEY and CDR2 SVGAGI. The CDR3 is 14 amino acids. The CDR3 DNA is TGTGCCAGCAGTCGAGACAGGGGGCTATCACCCCTCCACTTT. Residues: CASSRDRGLSPLHF.

This clone occurred once. The chain is built from TRBV6-1 and TRBJ2-2; 7 positions match TRBD2. The CDR3 extends over 17 amino acids. Germline trimming cut 2 bases from V and 6 bases from J; bases unmatched to any gene: 12. The germline gives CDR1 MNHNS, CDR2 SASEGT. This CDR3 is CASSESKYAGRAGELFF. The CDR3 DNA is TGTGCCAGCAGTGAATCAAAGTATGCAGGGAGGGCCGGGGAGCTGTTTTTT.

This sequence joins TRBV5-1 and TRBJ1-5, with D possibly TRBD1 on 5 matching bases. Germline lookup yields CDR1 SGHRS and CDR2 YFSETQ. The CDR3 runs to 13 residues. V lost 5 bases and J lost 0, with 6 bases in between. The CDR3 spells CASRTDSNQPQHF. The CDR3 DNA sequence: TGCGCCAGCAGGACAGATAGCAATCAGCCCCAGCATTTT.

The V call is TRBV18, the J call TRBJ1-1; D perhaps matches TRBD1 (5 bases). Deletions cut 3 bases from V and 3 bases from J, with 11 bases between. The germline V gene encodes CDR1 KGHSH and CDR2 LQKENI. This CDR3 region has 14 residues. CDR3 coding DNA: TGTGCCAGCTCACCGTCAGGGAAGGACACTGAAGCTTTCTTT. This encodes CASSPSGKDTEAFF.

V usage is TRBV7-7 and J usage is TRBJ2-7; 8 positions match TRBD2. J lost 3 bases, V lost 5 bases, and 9 bases had no gene match. The V gene's germline CDR1 is SSHAT and CDR2 FNYEAQ (reference sequence). This CDR3 has 15 residues. CDR3 in amino acids: CASSPLAGGNYEQYF. The CDR3 DNA reads TGTGCCAGCAGCCCCCTTGCGGGAGGAAACTACGAGCAGTACTTC.

This chain links TRBV5-1 with TRBJ2-5, with a weak D call TRBD1 (5 bases). The CDR3 is made up of 15 amino acids. CDR1 and CDR2 from the germline V gene are SGHRS and YFSETQ. V lost 0 bases and J lost 4, with 13 bases in between. The DNA of the CDR3 is TGCGCCAGCAGCTTGGCGGTCAGGGCGGCAGAGACCCAGTACTTC. Translation gives CASSLAVRAAETQYF.

The CDR3 here is CASSKGGAIQSYEQYF. CDR3 in DNA: TGTGCCAGCAGTAAGGGAGGGGCGATCCAGTCCTACGAGCAGTACTTC. The chain recombines TRBV6-6 with TRBJ2-7; 7 bases are a match to TRBD2. The CDR3 has 16 residues. CDR1 and CDR2 (germline): MNHNY, SVGAGI (reference sequence). The junction had 11 bases not matched to a gene; V was cut back by 5 bases and J by 1 base.

V gene TRBV19 combines with J gene TRBJ2-5, with D possibly TRBD2 on 6 matching bases. From germline, CDR1 is LNHDA and CDR2 SQIVND (reference sequence). The CDR3 is 18 amino acids. The ends were cut back, 3 bases at V and 4 bases at J, with 24 bases in the middle. For the CDR3, the DNA is TGTGCCAGTAGTATCGGGGGTCGAGGCAGACGGATCCGAGAGACCCAGTACTTC. Encoded protein: CASSIGGRGRRIRETQYF.

The chain combines TRBV12-5 with TRBJ2-2; a possible D gene is TRBD2 (6 bases). The CDR3 contains 14 residues. Between the trimmed V and J ends, which lost 2 bases and 8 bases, there was a span of 12 bases. CDR1 and CDR2 from the germline V gene are LGHNT and FRNRAP. The CDR3: CASGLSTGGGELFF. In DNA form, the CDR3 reads TGTGCTAGTGGTTTGAGCACCGGAGGGGGGGAGCTGTTTTTT.

V and J are TRBV5-5 and TRBJ1-2, with D tentatively TRBD1 (6 bases). With 4 bases removed from V and 7 bases from J, the gap between germline ends came to 17 bases. The CDR3 runs 14 residues. Germline CDR1 reads SGHKS; CDR2 reads YYEKEE (reference sequence). This CDR3 is CASSKGGTRGGYTF. The CDR3 nucleotides read TGTGCCAGCAGCAAGGGAGGGACAAGAGGTGGCTACACCTTC.

A single count supports this clone. This chain links TRBV14 with TRBJ1-2, with 8 bases identical to TRBD1. Germline values: CDR1 SGHDN, CDR2 FVKESK. V was pared by 1 base and J by 2 bases, with 6 bases of the junction left unmatched. The CDR3 totals 16 residues. The CDR3 sequence: CASSQAGTGRNYGYTF. The CDR3 coding sequence is TGTGCCAGCAGCCAAGCCGGGACAGGTCGGAACTATGGCTACACCTTC.

The chain links TRBV4-3 to TRBJ2-7, with TRBD2 identical over 13 bases. Germline CDR1 reads LGHNA; CDR2 reads YSLEER. The CDR3 covers 16 residues. The J segment lost 6 bases and the V segment lost 1 base, leaving 6 bases of the junction unmatched. CDR3 nucleotide sequence: TGCGCCAGCAGCCAAGCACTAGCGGGAGGGCTCCGCGAGCAGTACTTC. Its translation is CASSQALAGGLREQYF.

This clone was counted at least ten times. DNA of the CDR3: TGCGCCAGCAGCCCAACAGGGTATGCCGGGGAGCTGTTTTTT. Encoded protein: CASSPTGYAGELFF. The V gene is TRBV4-3, the J gene TRBJ2-2; D is perhaps TRBD1 (6 bases). In germline, CDR1 is LGHNA, CDR2 YSLEER. Trimming took off 4 bases at V and 6 bases at J, with 12 bases between the two ends. The CDR3 has 14 amino acids.